This T cell receptor beta chain was found in a study of cytotoxic CD8 clonotypes in ibrutinib-treated CLL. Study information: The group held 11 relapsed/refractory and under 16 treatment-naive patients, with some 17 IGHV unmutated.

The table came from immunoSEQ multiplex PCR; TCRdb's copy has only in-frame clones and leaves some out. Of about 250,000 clones detected, around three quarters appear once; the ten largest clones hold 15%. The germline CDR1 and CDR2 sequences are SQVTM and ANQGSEA. The CDR3 length is 14 residues. V gave up 0 bases and J gave up 1 base, with 7 bases separating them. The chain employs TRBV29-1 and TRBJ1-3; TRBD1 might be the D (6 bases). Source: PBMCs, taken after 24 months of ibrutinib treatment. This clonotype was obtained from a human donor with chronic lymphocytic leukemia. For the CDR3, the DNA is TGCAGCGTTGAAGAGACAGGTTCTGGAAACACCATATATTTT. Protein product: CSVEETGSGNTIYF.